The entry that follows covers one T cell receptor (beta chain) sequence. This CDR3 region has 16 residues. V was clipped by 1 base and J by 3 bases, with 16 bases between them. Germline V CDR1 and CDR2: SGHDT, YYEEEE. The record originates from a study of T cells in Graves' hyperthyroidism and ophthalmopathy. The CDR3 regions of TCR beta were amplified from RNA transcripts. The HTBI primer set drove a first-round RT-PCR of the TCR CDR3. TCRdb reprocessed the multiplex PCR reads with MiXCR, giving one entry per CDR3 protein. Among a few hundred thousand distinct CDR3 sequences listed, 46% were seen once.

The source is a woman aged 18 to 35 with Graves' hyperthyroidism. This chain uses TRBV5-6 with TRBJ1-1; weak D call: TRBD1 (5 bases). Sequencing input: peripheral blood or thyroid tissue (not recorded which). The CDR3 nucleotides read TGTGCCAGCAGCTTGAGTTCGGGGGGAACGCACACTGAAGCTTTCTTT. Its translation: CASSLSSGGTHTEAFF.